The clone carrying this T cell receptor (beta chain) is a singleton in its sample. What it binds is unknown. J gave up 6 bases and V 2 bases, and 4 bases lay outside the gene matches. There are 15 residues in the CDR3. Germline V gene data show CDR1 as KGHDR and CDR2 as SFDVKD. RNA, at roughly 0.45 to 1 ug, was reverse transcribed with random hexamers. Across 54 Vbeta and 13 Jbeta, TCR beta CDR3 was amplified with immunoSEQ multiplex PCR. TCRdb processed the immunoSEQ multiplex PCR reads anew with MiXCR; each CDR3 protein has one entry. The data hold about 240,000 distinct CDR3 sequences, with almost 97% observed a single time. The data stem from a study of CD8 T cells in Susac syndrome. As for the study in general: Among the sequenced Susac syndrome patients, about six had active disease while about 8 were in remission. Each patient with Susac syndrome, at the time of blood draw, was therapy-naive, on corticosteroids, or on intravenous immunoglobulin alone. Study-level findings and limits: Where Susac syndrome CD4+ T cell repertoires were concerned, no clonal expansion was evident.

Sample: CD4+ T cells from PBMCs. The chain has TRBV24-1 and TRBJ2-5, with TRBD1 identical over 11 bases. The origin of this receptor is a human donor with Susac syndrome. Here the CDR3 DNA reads TGTGCCACCAGTGATTCTGGACAGGGGGCGAAGACCCAGTACTTC. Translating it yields CATSDSGQGAKTQYF.